Each of the 2 T cell receptor beta chains below was sequenced from the same sample in a study of T-cell reconstitution after alpha-beta-depleted transplantation in children. Preparation of the TCRbeta library was carried out with unique molecular identifiers. TCRdb reanalysed the PCR reads using MiXCR and keeps one entry per CDR3 protein. This table holds some 600,000 distinct CDR3 sequences, 16% found once. This sample comprised PBMCs from the stem cell graft donor, obtained from the stem cell graft. Receptors were obtained from a human donor who donated a stem cell graft to a child with acute myeloid leukemia.

This clonotype was seen more than once but under ten times. The chain is built from TRBV7-8 and TRBJ1-2; D remains ambiguous. Germline values: CDR1 SGHVS, CDR2 FQNEAQ. Deletions cut 5 bases from V and 12 bases from J, with 28 bases between. The CDR3 sequence is 16 residues long. The CDR3 sequence is CASSGVWAKAGYAHTF. In DNA form, the CDR3 reads TGTGCCAGCAGCGGGGTGTGGGCCAAAGCGGGCTATGCTCACACCTTC.

This clonotype was picked up many times. The V and J genes are TRBV7-6 and TRBJ1-4; D gene ambiguous. Germline loops: CDR1 SGHVS, CDR2 FNYEAQ. The length of the CDR3 is 17 residues. V was trimmed by 0 bases and J by 6 bases, leaving 17 bases between them. The CDR3 coding sequence is TGTGCCAGCAGCTTAGCGCTGGAAGTCCCCGGGGATGAAAAACTGTTTTTT. As protein: CASSLALEVPGDEKLFF.